This is a list of T cell receptor beta chains from one sample in a study of T cell responses to AZD1222 COVID-19 vaccine. The method was immunoSEQ multiplex PCR; TCRdb's version includes in-frame clones alone and lacks a portion of them. The profile shows 75,000 to 100,000 clones, just over 85% of them singletons. Here the sequenced sample was peripheral blood, taken on day 0 of AZD1222 vaccination. The receptors here all came from an adult in good health. Both conserved end residues are part of each CDR3. D genes are given only for firm matches. Clone size is shown for a subset of rows, as once, few, many or a class of expanded clone.

CDR3 DNA,CDR3 protein,J gene,clone size,D gene,V gene
TGTGCTAGTGGTTTGTTTAAGACAGGTGGAGGCTACACCTTC,CASGLFKTGGGYTF,TRBJ1-2,.,.,TRBV12-5
TGTGCCATCAGTGTCGCAGGGTCCCAAGAGACCCAGTACTTC,CAISVAGSQETQYF,TRBJ2-5,.,.,TRBV10-3
TGCTCACACTCTGGGGTGGTGGCCTACAATGAGCAGTTCTTC,CSHSGVVAYNEQFF,TRBJ2-1,once,.,TRBV29-1
TGTGCCAGCAGGCGCCGACAGGGCGGCTCCTACGAGCAGTACTTC,CASRRRQGGSYEQYF,TRBJ2-7,few,TRBD1,TRBV5-6
TGTGCCAGCAGCCAAGATCCCCTCCTGAATGAGCAGTTCTTC,CASSQDPLLNEQFF,TRBJ2-1,.,.,TRBV4-2
TGTGCCAGCAGCTTTCCAGGGACCAGCAATCAGCCCCAGCATTTT,CASSFPGTSNQPQHF,TRBJ1-5,.,.,TRBV5-8
TGTGCCAGTAGTCGGGACAGGGGGGAAGTCAACGAGCAGTACTTC,CASSRDRGEVNEQYF,TRBJ2-7,.,TRBD1,TRBV19
TGTGCCAGCAGAGCAACCCGGGCGGGCCAGGGGGCCCAGCATTTT,CASRATRAGQGAQHF,TRBJ1-5,.,TRBD1,TRBV6-5
TGTGCCAGCTCGAAAGCAGCGGGACAAGAATACGAGCAGTACTTC,CASSKAAGQEYEQYF,TRBJ2-7,.,.,TRBV18
TGTGCCAGCAGCCAATCACGGCTCGAGACCCAGTACTTC,CASSQSRLETQYF,TRBJ2-5,.,.,TRBV14
TGTGCCAGCGGACGGAATAGCAATCAGCCCCAGCATTTT,CASGRNSNQPQHF,TRBJ1-5,.,.,TRBV6-5
TGTGCCAGTAGCGGGGCGGTGAGCTCCTACAATGAGCAGTTCTTC,CASSGAVSSYNEQFF,TRBJ2-1,.,.,TRBV19
TGTGCCAGCAGTTACGACCCCGGGGGTTTTATTGGCTACACCTTC,CASSYDPGGFIGYTF,TRBJ1-2,many,.,TRBV6-5
TGCAGCGTTCTGGCAGGGGCCGGGGAGCTGTTTTTT,CSVLAGAGELFF,TRBJ2-2,.,.,TRBV29-1
TGTGCCAGCAGTTTTGTCCTGCGAGATACGCAGTATTTT,CASSFVLRDTQYF,TRBJ2-3,once,.,TRBV12-3/TRBV12-4
TGTGCCAGCAAGGGAGGGACAGGCTACAATGAGCAGTTCTTC,CASKGGTGYNEQFF,TRBJ2-1,.,.,TRBV6-5
TGCAGTGCTAGTAGGATAGAGACCCAGTACTTC,CSASRIETQYF,TRBJ2-5,.,.,TRBV20-1
TGTGCCAGCAGCTTGGTTTTAGCGGGATACAATGAGCAGTTCTTC,CASSLVLAGYNEQFF,TRBJ2-1,.,TRBD2,TRBV5-6
TGTGCCAGCGAATCCACGAATGAGCAGTTCTTC,CASESTNEQFF,TRBJ2-1,few,.,TRBV2
TGTGCCAGCAGCTCGCGGACAGGGATTAACACCGGGGAGCTGTTTTTT,CASSSRTGINTGELFF,TRBJ2-2,.,TRBD1,TRBV9
TGCGCCAGCAGCTTAACAGATCCTAGCACAGATACGCAGTATTTT,CASSLTDPSTDTQYF,TRBJ2-3,.,.,TRBV5-1
TGTGCCAGCAGCCACAACCGACTAGCGGGAGTCTACGAGCAGTACTTC,CASSHNRLAGVYEQYF,TRBJ2-7,.,TRBD2,TRBV7-9